Listed below are T cell receptor beta chains from one sample, sequenced in a study of T cells in Graves' hyperthyroidism and ophthalmopathy. TCRdb used MiXCR to reprocess the multiplex PCR reads, holding one entry per CDR3 protein. The repertoire consists of 250,000 to 300,000 distinct CDR3 sequences, with about 14% occurring once and the leading ten covering roughly 13%. The sample was blood. These receptor sequences come from a woman aged 40 to 50 with Graves' hyperthyroidism that later progressed to Graves' ophthalmopathy. CDR3s include the opening cysteine and the closing phenylalanine or tryptophan. A D gene is named only where the DNA matches it firmly. The listing skips clone size in some rows; elsewhere it reads once, few, many or a size class.

cdr3_length	v_call	d_call	clone_size	j_call	cdr3_nt	cdr3_aa
19	TRBV28	.	many	TRBJ2-5	TGTGCCAGCAGTTTGAGGGGGGCGCTAGATCCTAATCCCCTCGAGACCCAGTACTTC	CASSLRGALDPNPLETQYF
14	TRBV27	.	many	TRBJ2-1	TGTGCCAGCAGTTTATTAGGGGCTTACAATGAGCAGTTCTTC	CASSLLGAYNEQFF
17	TRBV28	.	many	TRBJ2-6	TGTGCCAGCAGTTCAGGGCAGGGGGGGTATGGGGCCAACGTCCTGACTTTC	CASSSGQGGYGANVLTF
15	TRBV12-3/TRBV12-4	TRBD1	many	TRBJ1-1	TGTGCCAGCAGACTGGACAGGATATTGAACACTGAAGCTTTCTTT	CASRLDRILNTEAFF
13	TRBV7-6	.	many	TRBJ2-3	TGTGCCAGCAGCTTACGCCCCACAGATACGCAGTATTTT	CASSLRPTDTQYF
13	TRBV2	.	many	TRBJ1-2	TGTGCCAGCAGTGAAGCACCTAACTATGGCTACACCTTC	CASSEAPNYGYTF
13	TRBV27	.	many	TRBJ2-7	TGTGCCAGCAGTTTAGCAGGGACGTACGAGCAGTACTTC	CASSLAGTYEQYF
14	TRBV10-3	TRBD1	many	TRBJ1-2	TGTGCCATCAGCTTACAGGGGGTTAACTATGGCTACACCTTC	CAISLQGVNYGYTF
14	TRBV2	.	many	TRBJ2-7	TGTGCCAGCAGAACGGGAAGAGTATGGTACGAGCAGTACTTC	CASRTGRVWYEQYF
14	TRBV25-1	TRBD2	.	TRBJ2-7	TGTGCCAGCGCTGGGACTAGCGGGAGCCACGAGCAGTACTTC	CASAGTSGSHEQYF
12	TRBV30	.	many	TRBJ2-1	TGTGCCTGGAGTGTACTGGACGATGAGCAGTTCTTC	CAWSVLDDEQFF
19	TRBV27	TRBD2	.	TRBJ2-1	TGTGCCAGCAGTTCCTCCCCCGGACTAGCGGGGGGATCACACAATGAGCAGTTCTTC	CASSSSPGLAGGSHNEQFF
13	TRBV20-1	.	many	TRBJ1-1	TGCAGTGCTAGAGAGGAGGGGGACACTGAAGCTTTCTTT	CSAREEGDTEAFF
14	TRBV28	TRBD2	many	TRBJ2-1	TGTGCCAGCTGGACTAGCGGGAGAGGGTATGAGCAGTTCTTC	CASWTSGRGYEQFF
13	TRBV3-1	.	.	TRBJ1-5	TGTGCCAGCAGTTTAAGGAATCCTCCCGTACGGCATTTT	CASSLRNPPVRHF
15	TRBV7-9	.	.	TRBJ2-1	TGTGCCAGCAGCCTCGTACTTGAGTCCTACAATGAGCAGTTCTTC	CASSLVLESYNEQFF
13	TRBV5-1	TRBD2	many	TRBJ2-7	TGCGCCAGCAGCTTATCCGGGAGGGGTGAGCAGTACTTC	CASSLSGRGEQYF
14	TRBV7-9	.	many	TRBJ2-7	TGTGCCAGCAGCTTAGTCCCAGGGGTATACGAGCAGTACTTC	CASSLVPGVYEQYF
12	TRBV19	.	many	TRBJ1-3	TGTGCCAGTAGCGGCTCTGGAAACACCATATATTTT	CASSGSGNTIYF
12	TRBV28	.	many	TRBJ2-1	TGTGCCAGCACAGGAGTGGCTCTTCAGCAGTTCTTC	CASTGVALQQFF
15	TRBV27	.	many	TRBJ1-5	TGTGCCAGCAGTCCCGAACAGGTCGGTAATCGGCCCCAGCATTTT	CASSPEQVGNRPQHF
16	TRBV27	.	many	TRBJ2-6	TGTGCCAGCAGTTTTGTTTGGGTCTCTGGGGCCAACGTCCTGACTTTC	CASSFVWVSGANVLTF
14	TRBV28	TRBD1	few	TRBJ1-2	TGTGCCAGCAGTTTGGACAGGGGGTTGAATGGCTACACCTTC	CASSLDRGLNGYTF
17	TRBV15	TRBD2	many	TRBJ2-3	TGTGCCACCAGCAGAGAGGGACTAGCGGATCGCACAGATACGCAGTATTTT	CATSREGLADRTDTQYF
16	TRBV3-1	TRBD1	.	TRBJ2-1	TGTGCCAGCAGCCAAGGTTGGGGGACAGGGGGCGATGAGCAGTTCTTC	CASSQGWGTGGDEQFF
18	TRBV6-1	.	many	TRBJ2-1	TGTGCCAGCAGTGAATGGGGGGGTACAGGGGATAAGGGTAATGAGCAGTTCTTC	CASSEWGGTGDKGNEQFF
17	TRBV25-1	TRBD1	many	TRBJ2-7	TGTGCCAGCAGTGAATGGGGACACGGGACAGGGGGTGTTGAGCAGTACTTC	CASSEWGHGTGGVEQYF
15	TRBV20-1	.	many	TRBJ2-1	TGCAGTGCTAGGGCGGGAAGCCCACGGTACAATGAGCAGTTCTTC	CSARAGSPRYNEQFF
15	TRBV6-1	TRBD2	many	TRBJ2-1	TGTGCCAGCAGTGAGGGCGGGAGGAAGAGGAATGAGCAGTTCTTC	CASSEGGRKRNEQFF
15	TRBV27	TRBD2	.	TRBJ2-3	TGTGCCATCCAGCGGCTAGCGGCTAGCACAGATACGCAGTATTTT	CAIQRLAASTDTQYF
12	TRBV20-1	.	.	TRBJ2-5	TGCAGTGCACCCGGACCTAAGAAGTCCCAGTACTTC	CSAPGPKKSQYF
12	TRBV14	.	few	TRBJ2-1	TGTGCCAGCAGCCAAGACTACAATGAGCAGTTCTTC	CASSQDYNEQFF
14	TRBV28	TRBD2	many	TRBJ2-7	TGTGCCACCCGGAGTGGTAGCGGGATGAGGGAGCAGTACTTC	CATRSGSGMREQYF
18	TRBV6-5	.	.	TRBJ2-7	TGTGCCAGCAGTTACTCGATTCTCGGGGCCTGGGGATCCTACGAGCAGTACTTC	CASSYSILGAWGSYEQYF
13	TRBV20-1	TRBD2	many	TRBJ2-7	TGCAGTGCTACTAGCGGGAGGTTTTACGAGCAGTACTTC	CSATSGRFYEQYF
15	TRBV12-3/TRBV12-4	.	many	TRBJ2-7	TGTGCCAGCAGTCCCAGGGGATCGCGGTCCTACGAGCAGTACTTC	CASSPRGSRSYEQYF
15	TRBV28	TRBD1	many	TRBJ2-7	TGTGCCAGCAGTTTATTGGCGACAGGGAGCTACGAGCAGTACTTC	CASSLLATGSYEQYF
15	TRBV10-3	TRBD2	many	TRBJ2-1	TGTGCCATCAGAGCCGGGACTAGCTTCGGGAATGAGCAGTTCTTC	CAIRAGTSFGNEQFF
14	TRBV18	.	many	TRBJ2-4	TGTGCCAGCTCACTAGGACAGACTGGGGACATTCAGTACTTC	CASSLGQTGDIQYF
14	TRBV19	TRBD1	.	TRBJ1-3	TGTGCCAGTAATGACAGGGGTGGCGGAAACACCATATATTTT	CASNDRGGGNTIYF
15	TRBV5-6	TRBD2	.	TRBJ2-4	TGTGCCAGCAGCGACTGGACTAGCGATGATGACATTCAGTACTTC	CASSDWTSDDDIQYF
17	TRBV7-9	TRBD2	many	TRBJ2-5	TGTGCCAGCAGCTTACTCGAGTCTAGCGGACCCCAAGAGACCCAGTACTTC	CASSLLESSGPQETQYF
15	TRBV6-1	.	many	TRBJ2-6	TGTGCCAGCACTCCAAGGCACTCTGGGGCCAACGTCCTGACTTTC	CASTPRHSGANVLTF
12	TRBV9	.	many	TRBJ2-1	TGTGCCAGCAGCGTCACTGGGAGCGAGCAGTTCTTC	CASSVTGSEQFF
15	TRBV19	.	.	TRBJ1-4	TGTGCCAGTACCCGAAGCGGTTTAGATAATGAAAAACTGTTTTTT	CASTRSGLDNEKLFF
14	TRBV9	TRBD1	few	TRBJ2-4	TGTGCCAGCAGCGTGGGACAGGGGGGTAACATTCAGTACTTC	CASSVGQGGNIQYF
13	TRBV11-1	.	.	TRBJ1-1	TGTGCCAGCAGCTTAATAATGAACACTGAAGCTTTCTTT	CASSLIMNTEAFF
14	TRBV12-5	.	many	TRBJ1-2	TGTGCTAGTGGTTTGTCGACTCCTCGTACAGGCTACACCTTC	CASGLSTPRTGYTF
15	TRBV20-1	.	.	TRBJ2-2	TGCAGTGCTAGAGATATTTGGGGGATCACCGGGGAGCTGTTTTTT	CSARDIWGITGELFF
11	TRBV12-3/TRBV12-4	.	many	TRBJ2-6	TGTGCCAGCAGTTTAGGGACAGCCCTGACTTTC	CASSLGTALTF
16	TRBV9	TRBD1	few	TRBJ1-2	TGTGCCAGCAGCGCAAGGGGGACAGGTTACAACTATGGCTACACCTTC	CASSARGTGYNYGYTF
13	TRBV10-2	TRBD2	many	TRBJ2-1	TGCGCCACGGGCCAGAGTAGCGGGACTGAGCAGTTCTTC	CATGQSSGTEQFF
18	TRBV19	.	many	TRBJ2-1	TGTGCCAGAAGCGGCCGGGAAACTAGCTACGGGCGCGGCAATGAGCAGTTCTTC	CARSGRETSYGRGNEQFF
15	TRBV25-1	TRBD2	.	TRBJ2-1	TGTGCCAGCAGTGGGGGGGGGGAGGGAATAGATGAGCAGTTCTTC	CASSGGGEGIDEQFF
16	TRBV4-1	.	few	TRBJ2-1	TGCGCCAGCAGCCCCATGGGCGGAGGCTCCTACAATGAGCAGTTCTTC	CASSPMGGGSYNEQFF
14	TRBV5-5	TRBD2	many	TRBJ2-3	TGTGCCAGCAGCCTAGCGGGCAACACAGATACGCAGTATTTT	CASSLAGNTDTQYF
16	TRBV4-1	.	many	TRBJ2-7	TGCGCCAGCAGCCAAGTGTTAGGGGGTCAAAGGAACGAGCAGTACTTC	CASSQVLGGQRNEQYF
14	TRBV30	.	.	TRBJ2-7	TGTGCCTGGAGTGTAGTAGGGGCGGACGACGAGCAGTACTTC	CAWSVVGADDEQYF